Below, 9 T cell receptor beta chains from the same sample are listed, as sequenced in a study of cytomegalovirus exposure and HLA in healthy donors. PCR was performed using 60 Vbeta and 13 Jbeta primers. TCRdb's copy holds only in-frame clones and misses some; the assay was immunoSEQ multiplex PCR. The data hold under 120,000 clones, with roughly three quarters observed a single time. Sequenced: PBMCs. The source is a man aged 35 to 55 in good health and CMV-seropositive.

The chain is built from TRBV29-1 and TRBJ2-2; 9 bases line up with TRBD1. The V gene's germline CDR1 is SQVTM and CDR2 ANQGSEA. Losses at the gene ends were 6 bases for V and 4 bases for J; bases not matched to a gene: 3. This CDR3 comprises 13 residues. The CDR3 is CSVDRGLTGELFF. The CDR3 DNA is TGCAGCGTGGACAGGGGCCTCACCGGGGAGCTGTTTTTT.

The J gene is TRBJ1-5, the V gene TRBV25-1; D is perhaps TRBD1 (5 bases). Germline assignment: CDR1 MGHDK and CDR2 SYGVNS. With 3 bases removed from V and 3 bases from J, the gap between germline ends came to 12 bases. The CDR3 extends over 15 amino acids. In DNA form, the CDR3 reads TGTGCCAGCAGTGATGGACACCGGTACAATCAGCCCCAGCATTTT. The encoded protein is CASSDGHRYNQPQHF.

This clone was observed at least ten times. The chain links TRBV7-9 to TRBJ1-5, with 11 bases that match TRBD1. The germline V gene has CDR1 SEHNR and CDR2 FQNEAQ (reference sequence). This CDR3 contains 15 residues. The V gene end was trimmed by 3 bases and the J gene end by 6 bases; junction bases not matched to a gene: 4. In DNA, the CDR3 is TGTGCCAGCAGCTTTGGGACAGGGGGTTTTCAGCCCCAGCATTTT. This gives the protein CASSFGTGGFQPQHF.

This clone occurred a few times. The rearrangement joins TRBV5-1 to TRBJ1-5; possible D gene TRBD1, 5 bases. Trimming shortened V by 0 bases and J by 9 bases, and 13 bases separated the two germline ends. Per the germline V gene, CDR1 is SGHRS and CDR2 is YFSETQ. The CDR3 has 14 amino acids. Here the CDR3 reads CASSLAGRGGPQHF. The CDR3 region has the DNA TGCGCCAGCAGCTTGGCCGGGAGGGGTGGGCCCCAGCATTTT.

The rearrangement uses TRBV29-1 and TRBJ1-1; 8 bases match TRBD1. The CDR3 totals 13 residues. With 5 bases clipped from V and 4 bases from J, the junction kept 6 bases outside the gene matches. Germline V lookup: CDR1 SQVTM, CDR2 ANQGSEA. CDR3 in amino acids: CSVQGAPGTEAFF. The CDR3 DNA follows: TGCAGCGTTCAGGGGGCGCCGGGCACTGAAGCTTTCTTT.

This CDR3 reads CASSQGPRQGLGYTF. CDR3 bases: TGCGCCAGCAGCCAAGGACCCCGACAGGGGCTGGGCTACACCTTC. This chain connects TRBV4-1 to TRBJ1-2; TRBD1 agrees at 8 bases. The J segment lost 8 bases and the V segment lost 1 base, leaving 9 bases of the junction unmatched. The germline CDR1 and CDR2 sequences are MGHRA and YSYEKL. The CDR3 has 15 amino acids.

The chain combines TRBV29-1 with TRBJ2-1; 9 nucleotides match TRBD1. Germline trimming cut 1 base from V and 10 bases from J; bases unmatched to any gene: 11. The CDR3 has 15 residues. CDR1 is SQVTM, CDR2 ANQGSEA, per germline. The CDR3 reads CSVEGRDRVDEEQFF. CDR3 DNA sequence: TGCAGCGTTGAAGGGCGGGACAGGGTAGATGAGGAGCAGTTCTTC.

This clone occurred a few times. This chain uses TRBV19 with TRBJ1-1, with D tentatively TRBD1 (5 bases). The germline gives CDR1 LNHDA, CDR2 SQIVND (reference sequence). This CDR3 has 12 residues. The V end lost 0 bases, the J end lost 7 bases, and 6 bases lay between the germline ends. The CDR3 bases are TGTGCCAGTAGTATAGAAAGGGGTGAAGCTTTCTTT. Residues: CASSIERGEAFF.

V gene TRBV4-1 combines with J gene TRBJ2-1; D perhaps matches TRBD2 (5 bases). The germline CDR1 and CDR2 sequences are MGHRA and YSYEKL. Trimming removed 3 bases at V and 5 bases at J, with 8 bases between. The CDR3 spans 13 residues. CDR3 nucleotide sequence: TGCGCCAGCAGCCAGGACTGGGACAATGAGCAGTTCTTC. Protein sequence: CASSQDWDNEQFF.